This T cell receptor (beta chain) was sequenced for a study of blood T cell repertoires in COVID-19. In the study overall: Whether acute or convalescent, the COVID-19 samples came from the United States, Italy and Spain. Sources were T cells, B-cell-depleted T cells, or PBMCs; the material itself was cDNA or gDNA.

The participants were between about 18 and 90 years old and came from about two dozen US areas. For recovered donors of Cohort 3, there were two negative PCRs, clearance, or symptom resolution. The CDR3 totals 15 residues. Germline CDR1 MDHEN, CDR2 SYDVKM. J was trimmed by 2 bases and V by 1 base; bases with no gene match: 2. This table comes from immunoSEQ multiplex PCR, and its TCRdb copy is limited to in-frame clones, with some not included. Of 350,000 or so clones in the sample, about 90% were seen once. The chain links TRBV28 to TRBJ1-5; 7 bases agree with TRBD1. This TCR was recovered from a woman under 40 who had recovered from COVID-19. The sequenced sample was PBMCs or T cells enriched from blood (not recorded which). CDR3 in amino acids: CASSLLTGRNQPQHF. The CDR3 DNA follows: TGTGCCAGCAGTTTATTGACAGGGCGCAATCAGCCCCAGCATTTT.